These 21 T cell receptor beta chains came from one sample sequenced in a study of blood T cell repertoires in COVID-19. Generated by immunoSEQ multiplex PCR, the TCRdb table keeps only in-frame clones and is missing some. This table holds over 100,000 clones, around 90% found once. Specimen: peripheral blood. Receptors were obtained from a woman between 50 and 59 years old with COVID-19, enrolled during active disease.

The V gene is TRBV20-1, the J gene TRBJ1-3, with D maybe TRBD1 (6 bases). From germline, CDR1 is DFQATT and CDR2 SNEGSKA (reference sequence). The CDR3 is 15 residues long. Trimming pared 3 bases from V and 0 bases from J, leaving 12 bases between. The CDR3 here is CSASPGQFSGNTIYF. DNA of the CDR3: TGCAGTGCTAGTCCAGGACAGTTCTCTGGAAACACCATATATTTT.

The J gene is TRBJ2-1, the V gene TRBV30; 9 bases align to TRBD2. J gave up 5 bases and V 3 bases, and 8 bases lay outside the gene matches. Germline assignment: CDR1 GTSNPN and CDR2 SVGIG (reference sequence). This CDR3 comprises 15 residues. The CDR3 DNA sequence: TGTGCCTGGAGAAGGGCTAGCGGGGTCAACAATGAGCAGTTCTTC. Amino acid sequence: CAWRRASGVNNEQFF.

The V and J genes are TRBV13 and TRBJ2-2; possible D gene TRBD1, 6 bases. This CDR3 comprises 16 residues. Trimming pared 5 bases from V and 6 bases from J, leaving 19 bases between. Germline-derived CDR1 and CDR2 are PRHDT and FYEKMQ (reference sequence). CDR3 in DNA: TGTGCCAGCAGCCCCTCCGGACAGACAAGGGCCGGGGAGCTGTTTTTT. Translating it yields CASSPSGQTRAGELFF.

The chain is built from TRBV6-5 and TRBJ2-2; D possibly corresponds to TRBD1 (5 bases). CDR1 is MNHEY and CDR2 is SVGAGI in the germline V gene. V was clipped by 7 bases and J by 2 bases, with 11 bases between them. This CDR3 is built from 14 residues. CDR3 sequence reads: CASTAGQNTGELFF. CDR3 in DNA: TGTGCCAGCACTGCCGGACAAAACACCGGGGAGCTGTTTTTT.

The genes are TRBV7-9 and TRBJ1-3; 7 positions agree with TRBD1. Germline V gene sequence: CDR1 SEHNR, CDR2 FQNEAQ (reference sequence). This CDR3 is 15 amino acids long. V lost 1 base, J lost 7 bases, and 7 bases stayed unmatched. CDR3 protein: CASSLGGTDKNTIYF. The CDR3 bases are TGTGCCAGCAGCTTAGGGGGGACAGATAAGAACACCATATATTTT.

This chain joins TRBV5-6 and TRBJ2-1; D is perhaps TRBD1 (5 bases). V lost 4 bases to trimming and J lost 1 base, with 15 bases between them. CDR3 length: 16 residues. Germline CDR1 reads SGHDT; CDR2 reads YYEEEE. Here the CDR3 reads CASSDGQIRSYNEQFF. For the CDR3, the DNA is TGTGCCAGCAGCGATGGACAAATTCGGTCCTACAATGAGCAGTTCTTC.

In nucleotides, the CDR3 is TGTGCCAGCAGTGTGGGGCAGGGCTTCTACAATGAGCAGTTCTTC. It specifies CASSVGQGFYNEQFF. The chain is built from TRBV2 and TRBJ2-1; TRBD1 is a possible D gene (5 bases). Per the germline V gene, CDR1 is SNHLY and CDR2 is FYNNEI. The CDR3 has 15 amino acids. Trimming took off 4 bases at V and 3 bases at J, with 13 bases between the two ends.

The V and J genes are TRBV3-1 (or the pseudogene TRBV3-2) and TRBJ2-5; D is perhaps TRBD1 (5 bases). CDR3 length equals 16 residues. V was clipped by 0 bases and J by 1 base, with 12 bases between them. CDR1 is LGHDT, CDR2 YNNKEL, per germline (reference sequence). The CDR3 bases are TGTGCCAGCAGCCAAGAACACAGGCCTACCCAAGAGACCCAGTACTTC. It yields the protein CASSQEHRPTQETQYF.

The chain uses TRBV5-1 and TRBJ1-1; TRBD1 matches 10 bases. This CDR3 spans 17 amino acids. Per the germline V gene, CDR1 is SGHRS and CDR2 is YFSETQ. V lost 0 bases and J lost 0; bases outside the gene matches: 5. In DNA, the CDR3 is TGCGCCAGCAGCTTGGGGACAGGGGGAGGGGTGAACACTGAAGCTTTCTTT. It yields the protein CASSLGTGGGVNTEAFF.

This rearrangement joins TRBV5-1 to TRBJ1-1; the match to TRBD1 covers 10 bases. This CDR3 region has 15 residues. CDR1 and CDR2 from the germline V gene are SGHRS and YFSETQ. With 5 bases clipped from V and 4 bases from J, the junction kept 8 bases outside the gene matches. CDR3 sequence: CASSRQGARGTEAFF. CDR3 coding DNA: TGCGCCAGCAGTCGACAGGGGGCGCGAGGCACTGAAGCTTTCTTT.

The chain uses TRBV3-1 (or the pseudogene TRBV3-2) and TRBJ1-1, with D uncertain. The germline V gene has CDR1 LGHDT and CDR2 YNNKEL (reference sequence). The CDR3 runs to 12 residues. The V end was cut by 2 bases, the J end by 3 bases, with 4 bases between. The CDR3 nucleotides are TGTGCCAGCAGCCAACTAGACACTGAAGCTTTCTTT. As protein: CASSQLDTEAFF.

This clone was recorded once. The chain recombines TRBV18 with TRBJ2-1; 11 bases are a match to TRBD2. CDR1 and CDR2 (germline): KGHSH, LQKENI. CDR3 length equals 15 residues. Germline trimming cut 2 bases from V and 5 bases from J; bases unmatched to any gene: 2. The CDR3 is CASSPTSGGNNEQFF. CDR3 bases: TGTGCCAGCTCACCAACTAGCGGGGGAAACAATGAGCAGTTCTTC. The full variable domain, its missing parts supplied by reference TRBV18 and TRBJ2-1, is NAGVMQNPRHLVRRRGQEARLRCSPMKGHSHVYWYRQLPEEGLKFMVYLQKENIIDESGMPKERFSAEFPKEGPSILRIQQVVRGDSAAYFCASSPTSGGNNEQFFGPGTRLTVL.

The chain joins TRBV30 to TRBJ1-6, with D possibly TRBD1 on 5 matching bases. V gave up 6 bases and J gave up 9 bases, with 12 bases separating them. The germline V gene encodes CDR1 GTSNPN and CDR2 SVGIG (reference sequence). The CDR3 sequence is 12 residues long. CDR3: CACNQGRSPLHF. In nucleotides, the CDR3 is TGTGCCTGCAATCAGGGCCGTTCACCCCTCCACTTT.

This clone was picked up one time. This chain links TRBV6-1 with TRBJ2-6, with D perhaps TRBD1 (5 bases). The CDR3 has 16 residues. V was pared by 2 bases and J by 0 bases, with 8 bases between. Germline V gives CDR1 MNHNS, CDR2 SASEGT. CDR3 sequence reads: CASSELGLSGANVLTF. CDR3 nucleotides: TGTGCCAGCAGTGAATTGGGGCTCTCTGGGGCCAACGTCCTGACTTTC.

CDR3: CASSEEYRVGGYGYTF. The CDR3 DNA sequence: TGTGCCAGCAGTGAAGAGTACAGGGTAGGAGGATATGGCTACACCTTC. The chain employs TRBV6-1 and TRBJ1-2; the D gene is possibly TRBD1 (6 bases). This CDR3 has 16 residues. V shed 1 base and J shed 5 bases, with 17 bases lying between them. Germline values: CDR1 MNHNS, CDR2 SASEGT.

V and J are TRBV2 and TRBJ1-2; 9 positions agree with TRBD1. Trimming cost V 9 bases and J 7 bases; bases outside gene matches: 15. CDR1 is SNHLY, CDR2 FYNNEI, per germline. The CDR3 spans 15 residues. CDR3: CARQTPTGGGGGYTF. CDR3 coding DNA: TGTGCCAGACAGACTCCTACAGGGGGCGGTGGTGGCTACACCTTC.

The rearrangement joins TRBV18 to TRBJ2-7; 9 nucleotides match TRBD1. CDR3 length: 15 amino acids. V was pared by 4 bases and J by 5 bases, with 9 bases of the junction left unmatched. Germline V CDR1 and CDR2: KGHSH, LQKENI. The CDR3 region is CASSLPGQGAHEQYF. The CDR3 DNA reads as TGTGCCAGCTCACTTCCGGGACAGGGAGCCCACGAGCAGTACTTC.

V is TRBV3-1 (or the pseudogene TRBV3-2) and J is TRBJ2-2, with 9 bases lining up with TRBD1. The CDR3 contains 15 residues. Unmatched junction bases numbered 4, after V lost 1 base and J lost 7 bases. The germline V gene encodes CDR1 LGHDT and CDR2 YNNKEL (reference sequence). CDR3 loop: CASSQVTGGNGELFF. Written as DNA, the CDR3 is TGTGCCAGCAGCCAAGTAACAGGGGGCAACGGGGAGCTGTTTTTT.

The V call is TRBV10-1, the J call TRBJ1-1, with 7 bases that match TRBD1. Germline V gene data show CDR1 as WNHNN and CDR2 as SYGVQD (reference sequence). Trimming cost V 5 bases and J 4 bases; bases outside gene matches: 13. The CDR3 runs 16 residues. CDR3 protein: CASSTGTAGEGTEAFF. As DNA, the CDR3 is TGCGCCAGCAGTACCGGGACAGCCGGAGAGGGCACTGAAGCTTTCTTT.

The chain links TRBV7-2 to TRBJ2-2, with 7 bases matching TRBD2. This CDR3 is built from 15 residues. J lost 4 bases, V lost 3 bases, and 5 bases had no gene match. Germline V lookup: CDR1 SGHTA, CDR2 FQGNSA. CDR3 sequence (DNA): TGTGCCAGCAGCTTTCGGGCTAGCGGCACCGGGGAGCTGTTTTTT. This translates into CASSFRASGTGELFF.

This chain uses TRBV7-9 with TRBJ2-3, with D maybe TRBD1 (6 bases). The CDR3 loop spans 15 amino acids. Looked up from germline, CDR1 is SEHNR and CDR2 is FQNEAQ (reference sequence). V lost 5 bases, J lost 3 bases, and 15 bases lay in between. CDR3 bases: TGTGCCAGCAGCCCCCGGACAGACCTAACAGATACGCAGTATTTT. Protein sequence: CASSPRTDLTDTQYF.